This is a list of T cell receptor beta chains from one sample in a study of cytomegalovirus exposure and HLA in healthy donors. The data were produced by immunoSEQ multiplex PCR, yet TCRdb's version contains in-frame clones alone and is incomplete. The sample comprises roughly 200,000 clones, over 65% of which are singletons, and about 4% rests with the top ten. Sample: PBMCs. The receptor source for this set is an older woman in good health and CMV-seropositive. Both conserved end residues are part of each CDR3. A D gene is named only where the DNA matches it firmly. Clone size is shown for a subset of rows, as once, few, many or a class of expanded clone.

D gene | J gene | V gene | clone size | CDR3 DNA | CDR3 protein
NA | TRBJ2-3 | TRBV13 | NA | TGTGCCAGCAGCTTACGAGGAGGGGCAGATACGCAGTATTTT | CASSLRGGADTQYF
TRBD2 | TRBJ2-4 | TRBV6-1 | NA | TGTGCCAGCAGTGCCCTAGCGGGGGGGCCCCGCGCCAAAAACATTCAGTACTTC | CASSALAGGPRAKNIQYF
NA | TRBJ1-2 | TRBV30 | once | TGTGCCTGGACTCTCGCTAACTATGGCTACACCTTC | CAWTLANYGYTF
NA | TRBJ2-5 | TRBV2 | NA | TGTGCCAGCGTAAAAGGACAAACTCAGGAGACCCAGTACTTC | CASVKGQTQETQYF
TRBD1 | TRBJ1-1 | TRBV18 | NA | TGTGCCAGCTCACCAATGACAGGGGCCATGAACACTGAAGCTTTCTTT | CASSPMTGAMNTEAFF
TRBD1 | TRBJ2-5 | TRBV9 | NA | TGTGCCAGCAGCGTAGTCCCGGACAGGGCGACCCAGTACTTC | CASSVVPDRATQYF
TRBD1 | TRBJ2-2 | TRBV6-4 | NA | TGTGCCAGCAGACCACAGGGGGCGGACGGGGAGCTGTTTTTT | CASRPQGADGELFF
NA | TRBJ1-2 | TRBV7-2 | NA | TGTGCCAGCAGCTTCGGGACATTATGGTCCTCTGACTATGGCTACACCTTC | CASSFGTLWSSDYGYTF
TRBD1 | TRBJ1-3 | TRBV5-1 | NA | TGCGCCAGCAGCTTGGACCCCCCGGGACAGTTCTCTGGAAACACCATATATTTT | CASSLDPPGQFSGNTIYF
TRBD1 | TRBJ2-2 | TRBV4-2 | few | TGTGCCAGCAGCCAAGGTCGACAGGGGAAGTGGGTCGGGGAGCTGTTTTTT | CASSQGRQGKWVGELFF
NA | TRBJ1-4 | TRBV14 | NA | TGTGCCAGCAGCCCCTACAGGGCGGGTAATGAAAAACTGTTTTTT | CASSPYRAGNEKLFF
NA | TRBJ2-2 | TRBV5-1 | once | TGCGCCAGCAGCCCAGACAGGCCGAACACCGGGGAGCTGTTTTTT | CASSPDRPNTGELFF
NA | TRBJ2-7 | TRBV7-9 | NA | TGTGCCAGCAGCTTTGGAGGGGGCGTCCAGTACGAGCAGTACTTC | CASSFGGGVQYEQYF
NA | TRBJ2-3 | TRBV29-1 | NA | TGCAGCGTTGAAGGGCTAGCGCCAATGACAGATACGCAGTATTTT | CSVEGLAPMTDTQYF
NA | TRBJ1-1 | TRBV27 | NA | TGTGCCAGCAGTCTCGGACTTTTGAACACTGAAGCTTTCTTT | CASSLGLLNTEAFF
NA | TRBJ2-7 | TRBV5-1 | NA | TGCGCCAGCAGCGTCACAGGTTCGAACGAGCAGTACTTC | CASSVTGSNEQYF
NA | TRBJ2-7 | TRBV6-5 | NA | TGTGCCAGCAGTTACTCCGCGAGGGTATCCTACGAGCAGTACTTC | CASSYSARVSYEQYF
NA | TRBJ1-1 | TRBV18 | NA | TGTGCCAGCTCACCAGGACAGAACACTGAAGCTTTCTTT | CASSPGQNTEAFF
TRBD1 | TRBJ2-6 | TRBV10-3 | NA | TGTGCCATCAGTAAACCAGGGGGCGCTGGGGCCAACGGCCTGACTTTC | CAISKPGGAGANGLTF
NA | TRBJ2-5 | TRBV7-8 | NA | TGTGCCAGCAGCTACCCAGGGAAGGAGACCCAGTACTTC | CASSYPGKETQYF
NA | TRBJ2-2 | TRBV18 | NA | TGTGCCAGCTCCCGGTCTAGCGAGGCGAACACCGGGGAGCTGTTTTTT | CASSRSSEANTGELFF
NA | TRBJ2-5 | TRBV5-1 | NA | TGCGCCAGCAGCGGAAGCCGCACGGGGGAGACCCAGTACTTC | CASSGSRTGETQYF
TRBD2 | TRBJ2-1 | TRBV28 | NA | TGTGCCAGCAGTCCCGGACTAGCGGTTTACAATGAGCAGTTCTTC | CASSPGLAVYNEQFF
NA | TRBJ1-1 | TRBV4-3 | NA | TGCGCCAGCAGCCAGAGGGGGAATGAAGCTTTCTTT | CASSQRGNEAFF
TRBD2 | TRBJ2-7 | TRBV7-9 | NA | TGTGCCAGCAGCCCGTTTATGAGCGGGAGGTACGAGCAGTACTTC | CASSPFMSGRYEQYF
TRBD1 | TRBJ1-4 | TRBV18 | once | TGTGCCAGCTCACAAATTGACAGGGGCACTAATGAAAAACTGTTTTTT | CASSQIDRGTNEKLFF
NA | TRBJ2-5 | TRBV11-2 | NA | TGTGCCAGCAGCTTGTCCGGCGGGGAGATTCAAGAGACCCAGTACTTC | CASSLSGGEIQETQYF
TRBD2 | TRBJ2-3 | TRBV5-1 | NA | TGCGCCAGCAGCGTAACTAGCGGGGCCACAGATACGCAGTATTTT | CASSVTSGATDTQYF
NA | TRBJ1-5 | TRBV7-2 | few | TGTGCCAGCAGCTTAGAGGCAGGGAGCAATCAGCCCCAGCATTTT | CASSLEAGSNQPQHF
NA | TRBJ1-5 | TRBV2 | NA | TGTGCCAGCAAGGGGGTCCGTCTGATTGGCAATCAGCCCCAGCATTTT | CASKGVRLIGNQPQHF
NA | TRBJ1-5 | TRBV18 | NA | TGTGCCAGCTCCCCAGGGCAGGGCAATCAGCCCCAGCATTTT | CASSPGQGNQPQHF
TRBD2 | TRBJ2-7 | TRBV18 | NA | TGTGCCAGCTCACCGTCTCCCGGCCGGGGGGGTTCCTACGAGCAGTACTTC | CASSPSPGRGGSYEQYF
TRBD2 | TRBJ2-3 | TRBV6-5 | few | TGTGCCAGCAGCGCGGGAGTCCCAGATACGCAGTATTTT | CASSAGVPDTQYF
TRBD2 | TRBJ2-1 | TRBV7-9 | NA | TGTTCCAGCAGCTCTTTTGGGGCGGGAGGGACCTACAATGAGCAGTTCTTC | CSSSSFGAGGTYNEQFF
NA | TRBJ1-5 | TRBV30 | NA | TGTGCCTGGAGCACAGGAAACTTCCCCCAGCATTTT | CAWSTGNFPQHF
NA | TRBJ1-4 | TRBV9 | once | TGTGCCAGCAGCACCGGGCGGGGGGAAAAACTGTTTTTT | CASSTGRGEKLFF
TRBD1 | TRBJ1-2 | TRBV25-1 | few | TGTGCCAGCAGTGAACCCGGGACAGGTGACGGCTACACCTTC | CASSEPGTGDGYTF
TRBD1 | TRBJ1-1 | TRBV5-1 | NA | TGCGCCAGCAGCTTGGGTCCAGGGGGTACTGAAGCTTTCTTT | CASSLGPGGTEAFF
NA | TRBJ1-4 | TRBV9 | NA | TGTGCCAGCAGCGTAGGCAGTAATAATGAAAAACTGTTTTTT | CASSVGSNNEKLFF
TRBD2 | TRBJ2-3 | TRBV7-3 | NA | TGTGCCAGCAGCGAGGGACTAGCGGGAGCAAAGACAGATACGCAGTATTTT | CASSEGLAGAKTDTQYF
NA | TRBJ1-2 | TRBV5-1 | NA | TGCGCCAGCAGCTCCGCGAAGAGAGGCAGGGGCCTGTATGGCTACACCTTC | CASSSAKRGRGLYGYTF
TRBD1 | TRBJ2-3 | TRBV28 | NA | TGTGCCAGCAGTTTAGGGGGACAGGGAACAGATACGCAGTATTTT | CASSLGGQGTDTQYF
NA | TRBJ2-7 | TRBV5-6 | NA | TGTGCCAGCAGCCCACGACACCTCTACGAGCAGTACTTC | CASSPRHLYEQYF
NA | TRBJ1-1 | TRBV19 | NA | TGTGCCAGTCATAAGTCAGTCACGTCGGGGAATGGCACTGAAGCTTTCTTT | CASHKSVTSGNGTEAFF
TRBD1 | TRBJ2-5 | TRBV27 | NA | TGTGCCAGCAGTTCAACTTCAGGGGGTCGAGGAGAGACCCAGTACTTC | CASSSTSGGRGETQYF
NA | TRBJ2-4 | TRBV27 | NA | TGTGCCAGCAGTTTATCGGCATTACTAGCCAAAAACAGTCAGTACTTC | CASSLSALLAKNSQYF
NA | TRBJ2-2 | TRBV29-1 | NA | TGCAGCGTTAGGGTGGGACAAGACACCGGGGAGCTGTTTTTT | CSVRVGQDTGELFF
NA | TRBJ2-2 | TRBV7-8 | once | TGTGCCAGCAGCTTCAGGGAAGGCACCGGGGAGCTGTTTTTT | CASSFREGTGELFF
NA | TRBJ1-2 | TRBV28 | NA | TGTGCCAGCAGTTTAGCTGGGGGCGGTGGCTACACCTTC | CASSLAGGGGYTF
TRBD2 | TRBJ2-5 | TRBV14 | few | TGTGCCAGCAGCCCATGGACTAGCGGGAGATTAACGGAGACCCAGTACTTC | CASSPWTSGRLTETQYF
TRBD1 | TRBJ2-2 | TRBV10-3 | NA | TGTGCCATCAGACGGACAGGGGGCAACACCGGGGAGCTGTTTTTT | CAIRRTGGNTGELFF
NA | TRBJ1-1 | TRBV15 | NA | TGTGCCACCAGCAGAGACCAGACAGCCCTGGGGACTGAAGCTTTCTTT | CATSRDQTALGTEAFF
TRBD1 | TRBJ1-2 | TRBV25-1 | few | TGTGCCAGCAGTGACACAGGGGGCTATAATGGCTACACCTTC | CASSDTGGYNGYTF
NA | TRBJ2-2 | TRBV11-3 | NA | TGTGCCAGCAGCTTAGATCCCGGGAGAGGGCAGGAGCTGTTTTTT | CASSLDPGRGQELFF
TRBD1 | TRBJ2-7 | TRBV5-4 | NA | TGTGCCAGCGGCGACAGGGCCGTGCAGGTGCAGTACTTC | CASGDRAVQVQYF
TRBD1 | TRBJ2-1 | TRBV2 | NA | TGTGCCAGCGGAGCTTTCGGGACAGGGGGCCAGAAGCAGTTCTTC | CASGAFGTGGQKQFF
TRBD2 | TRBJ2-1 | TRBV9 | NA | TGTGCCAGCAGCGAGGGAAAGCGGGGGGGCGCCTACAATGAGCAGTTCTTC | CASSEGKRGGAYNEQFF
TRBD1 | TRBJ2-5 | TRBV6-6 | NA | TGTGCCAGCAGCCCTCTGGCGGGACAGGGAATTGAGACCCAGTACTTC | CASSPLAGQGIETQYF
NA | TRBJ2-7 | TRBV7-2 | once | TGTGCCAGCAGCTCCGACTACTTCTCCTACGAGCAGTACTTC | CASSSDYFSYEQYF
TRBD1 | TRBJ2-2 | TRBV5-4 | few | TGTGCCAGCAGCGGCTGGGGACAGACGAAAATGGACACCGGGGAGCTGTTTTTT | CASSGWGQTKMDTGELFF